This is a list of T cell receptor beta chains from one sample in a study of human T cells and chemical hapten exposure. Each CDR3 protein is one row after TCRdb ran MiXCR on the RACE reads. The repertoire includes about 95,000 distinct CDR3 sequences, roughly 10% of them detected once, and roughly 3% sits in the top ten. Material: whole blood, obtained in connection with sensitization to the hapten diphenylcyclopropenone (DPC). The receptors originated from a woman aged 35 to 49 with alopecia areata. Some clones in this sample may be carry-over from other donors' samples. CDR3s include the opening cysteine and the closing phenylalanine or tryptophan. The D gene is left open where the match is weak. Clone size is stated in some rows and not others, as once, few, many or a class when expanded.

TRBD2,TRBV7-8,TRBJ2-6,few,CASSLLAGGLTGANVLTF,TGTGCCAGCAGCTTACTAGCGGGAGGTTTGACTGGGGCCAACGTCCTGACTTTC
-,TRBV10-3,TRBJ2-4,once,CAISRERTWQSKNIQYF,TGTGCCATCAGCAGAGAACGGACATGGCAATCCAAAAACATTCAGTACTTC
-,TRBV3-2,TRBJ2-7,-,CASSQVGSPAGEQYF,TGTGCCAGCAGCCAAGTTGGCTCCCCCGCCGGCGAGCAGTACTTC
-,TRBV11-2,TRBJ2-2,many,CASSLEWGTGELFF,TGTGCCAGCAGCTTAGAATGGGGCACCGGGGAGCTGTTTTTT
TRBD1,TRBV7-2,TRBJ2-7,many,CASSSSGTETYEQYF,TGTGCCAGCAGCTCCTCCGGGACAGAGACCTACGAGCAGTACTTC
-,TRBV29-1,TRBJ2-1,few,CSALMLAGSYNEQFF,TGCAGCGCCCTGATGTTGGCGGGCTCCTACAATGAGCAGTTCTTC
-,TRBV28,TRBJ2-7,many,CASSLAQGTYEQYF,TGTGCCAGCAGTTTGGCACAGGGCACCTACGAGCAGTACTTC
TRBD1,TRBV12-3/TRBV12-4,TRBJ1-5,few,CASSSDRGQGYQPQHF,TGTGCCAGCAGTTCCGACCGGGGACAGGGGTATCAGCCCCAGCATTTT
-,TRBV27,TRBJ1-2,-,CASSLNSGKGYTF,TGTGCCAGCAGTTTAAATAGCGGGAAAGGCTACACCTTC
-,TRBV11-2,TRBJ2-2,-,CASSPRDRDTGELFF,TGTGCCAGCAGCCCCAGAGACAGAGACACCGGGGAGCTGTTTTTT
TRBD2,TRBV7-2,TRBJ2-5,few,CASSLEIAGGGETQYF,TGTGCCAGCAGCTTAGAGATAGCGGGAGGGGGAGAGACCCAGTACTTC
-,TRBV7-2,TRBJ2-5,few,CASSQDWGAGETQYF,TGTGCCAGCAGCCAAGACTGGGGGGCCGGAGAGACCCAGTACTTC
-,TRBV3-1,TRBJ2-6,many,CASSQGRGGGANVLTF,TGTGCCAGCAGCCAGGGAAGAGGCGGCGGGGCCAACGTCCTGACTTTC
-,TRBV7-9,TRBJ1-4,many,CASSLGGSTNEKLFF,TGTGCCAGCAGCTTAGGCGGGTCAACTAATGAAAAACTGTTTTTT
TRBD1,TRBV5-1,TRBJ1-1,once,CASSWNRGEAFF,TGCGCCAGCAGCTGGAACAGGGGTGAGGCTTTCTTT
-,TRBV7-9,TRBJ1-1,few,CASSPQNTEAFF,TGTGCCAGCAGCCCCCAGAACACTGAAGCTTTCTTT
-,TRBV20-1,TRBJ2-4,-,CSARQNQAKNIQYF,TGCAGTGCCAGACAAAACCAGGCCAAAAACATTCAGTACTTC
-,TRBV12-3/TRBV12-4,TRBJ1-2,-,CASSLWTSYGYTF,TGTGCCAGCAGTTTATGGACTTCATATGGCTACACCTTC
TRBD1,TRBV7-9,TRBJ2-5,-,CASSQETGPGKTQYF,TGTGCCAGCAGCCAGGAGACAGGGCCCGGGAAGACCCAGTACTTC
-,TRBV19,TRBJ1-2,many,CASSITGGYTF,TGTGCCAGTAGTATAACGGGTGGCTACACCTTC
TRBD1,TRBV6-2/TRBV6-3,TRBJ1-5,-,CASSPIGTADQPQHF,TGTGCCAGCAGCCCGATCGGGACAGCTGATCAGCCCCAGCATTTT
TRBD2,TRBV20-1,TRBJ2-3,many,CSARGLAANTDTQYF,TGCAGTGCTAGAGGACTAGCGGCGAACACAGATACGCAGTATTTT
-,TRBV6-2/TRBV6-3,TRBJ1-2,-,CASSRRDVSRYGYTF,TGTGCCAGCAGTCGCCGGGACGTATCCCGATATGGCTACACCTTC
-,TRBV5-4,TRBJ2-3,many,CASSLAISGTQYF,TGTGCCAGCAGCTTGGCAATCTCGGGGACGCAGTATTTT
-,TRBV4-1,TRBJ1-6,few,CASSQSGQGRSPLHF,TGCGCCAGCAGCCAGTCTGGGCAGGGCCGTTCACCCCTCCACTTT
-,TRBV7-8,TRBJ2-3,many,CASSLDRRGATDTQYF,TGTGCCAGCAGCTTAGATAGACGGGGGGCCACAGATACGCAGTATTTT
-,TRBV2,TRBJ2-1,-,CASSNTGSSYNEQFF,TGTGCCAGCAGTAACACAGGGAGCTCCTACAATGAGCAGTTCTTC
-,TRBV3-1,TRBJ2-5,many,CASSRREPQETQYF,TGTGCCAGCAGCCGGCGGGAACCTCAAGAGACCCAGTACTTC
TRBD2,TRBV6-5,TRBJ2-2,many,CASSYAVSGIGELFF,TGTGCCAGCAGTTACGCTGTTAGCGGGATCGGGGAGCTGTTTTTT
TRBD2,TRBV4-3,TRBJ2-3,-,CASSPSGASTDTQYF,TGCGCCAGCAGTCCTAGCGGAGCTAGCACAGATACGCAGTATTTT
-,TRBV7-8,TRBJ2-7,many,CASSLVRGSEQYF,TGTGCCAGCAGCTTAGTACGGGGGTCCGAGCAGTACTTC
TRBD2,TRBV7-9,TRBJ2-5,-,CASSLGLAGGPIETQYF,TGTGCCAGCAGCCTAGGACTAGCGGGAGGGCCTATAGAGACCCAGTACTTC
-,TRBV10-3,TRBJ2-1,-,CAISESLAGEQFF,TGTGCCATCAGTGAGTCCCTAGCAGGGGAGCAGTTCTTC
-,TRBV6-5,TRBJ1-5,many,CATRTEPYSNQPQHF,TGTGCCACGCGGACGGAGCCGTATAGCAATCAGCCCCAGCATTTT
-,TRBV28,TRBJ2-3,few,CASGSSTDTQYF,TGTGCCAGCGGTTCTAGCACAGATACGCAGTATTTT
-,TRBV29-1,TRBJ1-1,few,CSVARWTENTEAFF,TGCAGCGTTGCTAGGTGGACCGAGAACACTGAAGCTTTCTTT
-,TRBV30,TRBJ1-1,-,CAWCVQGATNTAFF,TGTGCCTGGTGTGTACAGGGTGCTACGAATACGGCTTTCTTT
-,TRBV28,TRBJ2-4,few,CASSLSGLGVAKNIQYF,TGTGCCAGCAGTTTATCGGGTCTGGGGGTAGCCAAAAACATTCAGTACTTC
-,TRBV20-1,TRBJ2-7,-,CSAPRDNSYEQYF,TGCAGTGCTCCCCGGGACAACTCCTACGAGCAGTACTTC
-,TRBV30,TRBJ1-5,-,CAWSPRGRGNQPQHF,TGTGCCTGGAGTCCACGGGGGCGAGGCAATCAGCCCCAGCATTTT
-,TRBV9,TRBJ2-5,-,CASSVLVGETQYF,TGTGCCAGCAGCGTACTGGTAGGGGAGACCCAGTACTTC
-,TRBV29-1,TRBJ2-2,few,CSVDHGYTGELFF,TGCAGCGTAGATCACGGGTACACCGGGGAGCTGTTTTTT
-,TRBV11-3,TRBJ2-1,few,CASSLGFGYNEQFF,TGTGCCAGCAGCTTAGGTTTCGGATACAATGAGCAGTTCTTC
TRBD1,TRBV6-2/TRBV6-3,TRBJ1-1,-,CASADRQGNTEAFF,TGTGCCAGCGCTGACAGACAGGGGAACACTGAAGCTTTCTTT
-,TRBV7-2,TRBJ2-1,many,CASSPGVLGNEQFF,TGTGCCAGCAGCCCTGGGGTTCTGGGCAATGAGCAGTTCTTC
-,TRBV7-9,TRBJ2-5,many,CASSLAGTQETQYF,TGTGCCAGCAGCTTAGCAGGGACACAAGAGACCCAGTACTTC
-,TRBV7-2,TRBJ2-7,-,CASSRGGTTNSYEQYF,TGTGCCAGCAGCAGAGGGGGGACAACTAACTCCTACGAGCAGTACTTC
-,TRBV24-1,TRBJ2-1,few,CATSDPFNEQFF,TGTGCCACCAGTGATCCCTTCAATGAGCAGTTCTTC
-,TRBV11-1,TRBJ1-2,many,CASSLSRQNYGYTF,TGTGCCAGCAGCTTATCCCGCCAAAACTATGGCTACACCTTC
TRBD1,TRBV29-1,TRBJ2-4,-,CSGGTGSGIQYF,TGCAGCGGCGGGACAGGGTCCGGCATTCAGTACTTC